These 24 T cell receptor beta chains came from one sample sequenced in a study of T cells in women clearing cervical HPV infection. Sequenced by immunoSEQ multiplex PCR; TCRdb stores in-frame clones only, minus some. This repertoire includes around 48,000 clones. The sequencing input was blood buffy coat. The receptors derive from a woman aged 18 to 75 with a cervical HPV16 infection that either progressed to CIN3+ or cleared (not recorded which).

The covered CDR3 bases are TGCGCCAGCAGCTTGGCTCCGGGACAGGGCCTATACGAG. Its protein product is CASSLAPGQGLYE. The CDR3, in full, reads CASSLAPGQGLYEQYF. The V call is TRBV5-1, the J call TRBJ2-7, with 9 bases identical to TRBD1. The CDR3 goes on 3 residues after the read ends, and that part is filled in from the germline J gene. V lost 0 bases and J lost 4; bases outside the gene matches: 8. Germline CDR1 is SGHRS and CDR2 is YFSETQ. This CDR3 is built from 16 residues.

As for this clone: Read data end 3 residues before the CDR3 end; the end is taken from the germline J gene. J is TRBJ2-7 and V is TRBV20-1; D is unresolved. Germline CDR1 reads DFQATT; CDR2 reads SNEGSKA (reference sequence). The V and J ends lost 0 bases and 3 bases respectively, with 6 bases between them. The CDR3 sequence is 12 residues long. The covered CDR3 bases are TGCAGTGCTAGAGAGGCGGACTACGAG. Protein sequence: CSAREADYE. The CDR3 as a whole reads CSAREADYEQYF.

The sequenced CDR3 bases are TGCAGTGCGCACCTCCTGAGGCGGGAGACCTACGAG. It is translated as CSAHLLRRETYE. The CDR3, in full, reads CSAHLLRRETYEQYF. The chain carries TRBV20-1 and TRBJ2-7; 7 bases are a match to TRBD2. The CDR3 end lies 3 residues beyond the end of the read and is filled in from the germline J gene. The CDR3 totals 15 residues. From germline, CDR1 is DFQATT and CDR2 SNEGSKA (reference sequence). J gave up 2 bases and V 6 bases, and 13 bases lay outside the gene matches.

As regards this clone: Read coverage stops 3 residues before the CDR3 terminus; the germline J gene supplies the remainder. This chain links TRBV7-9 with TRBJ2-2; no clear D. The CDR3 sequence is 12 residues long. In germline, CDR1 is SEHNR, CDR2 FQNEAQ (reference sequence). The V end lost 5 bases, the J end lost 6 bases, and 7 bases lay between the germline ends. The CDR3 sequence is CASSPQSGELFF. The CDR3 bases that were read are TGTGCCAGCAGCCCCCAGTCCGGGGAG.

The CDR3 is CASSSRTGPNNEQFF. CDR3 bases read: TGTGCCAGCAGCTCACGGACAGGGCCGAACAATGAG. This chain links TRBV7-9 with TRBJ2-1; TRBD1 matches at 8 bases. From the germline J gene comes the end of the CDR3, since the read stops 3 residues before it. V shed 4 bases, J shed 5 bases, and the junction held 7 bases outside the gene matches. The CDR3 spans 15 residues. Germline V gene sequence: CDR1 SEHNR, CDR2 FQNEAQ (reference sequence). The full variable domain, completed using reference TRBV7-9 and TRBJ2-1, is DTGVSQNPRHKITKRGQNVTFRCDPISEHNRLYWYRQTLGQGPEFLTYFQNEAQLEKSRLLSDRFSAERPKGSFSTLEIQRTEQGDSAMYLCASSSRTGPNNEQFFGPGTRLTVL.

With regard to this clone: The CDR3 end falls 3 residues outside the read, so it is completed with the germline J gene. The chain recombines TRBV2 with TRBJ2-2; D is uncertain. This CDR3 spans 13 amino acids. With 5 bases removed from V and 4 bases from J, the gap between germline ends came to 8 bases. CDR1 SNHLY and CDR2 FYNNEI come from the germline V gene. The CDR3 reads CASSNVGTGELFF. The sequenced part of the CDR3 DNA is TGTGCCAGCAGTAACGTCGGCACCGGGGAG.

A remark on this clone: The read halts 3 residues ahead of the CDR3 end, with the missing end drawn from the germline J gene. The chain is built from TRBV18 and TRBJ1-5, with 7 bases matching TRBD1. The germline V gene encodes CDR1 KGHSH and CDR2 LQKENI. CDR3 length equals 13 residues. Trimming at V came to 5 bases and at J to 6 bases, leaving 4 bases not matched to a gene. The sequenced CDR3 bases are TGTGCCAGCTCAGCTGACAGGGCTCAGCCC. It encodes CASSADRAQP. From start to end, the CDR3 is CASSADRAQPQHF.

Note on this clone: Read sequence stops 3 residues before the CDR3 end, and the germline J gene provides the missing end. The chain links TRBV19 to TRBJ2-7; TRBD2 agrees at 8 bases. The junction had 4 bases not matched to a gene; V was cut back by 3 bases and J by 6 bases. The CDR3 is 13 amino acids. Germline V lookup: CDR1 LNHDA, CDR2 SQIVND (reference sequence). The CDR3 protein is CASSIVGRGEQYF. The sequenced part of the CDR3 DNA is TGTGCCAGTAGTATCGTCGGGAGGGGCGAG.

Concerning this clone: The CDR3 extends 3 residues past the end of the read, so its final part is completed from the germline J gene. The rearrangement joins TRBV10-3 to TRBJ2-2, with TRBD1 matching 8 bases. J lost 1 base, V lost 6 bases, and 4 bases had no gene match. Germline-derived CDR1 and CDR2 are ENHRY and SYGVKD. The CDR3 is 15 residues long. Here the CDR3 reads CAIRPGTGNTGELFF. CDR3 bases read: TGTGCCATCAGACCCGGGACAGGGAACACCGGGGAG.

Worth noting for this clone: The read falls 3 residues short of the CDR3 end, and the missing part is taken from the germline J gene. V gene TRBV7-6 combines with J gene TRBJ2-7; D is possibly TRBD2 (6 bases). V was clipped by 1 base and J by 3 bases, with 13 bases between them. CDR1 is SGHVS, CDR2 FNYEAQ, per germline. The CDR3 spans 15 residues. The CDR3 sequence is CASSLETGDFYEQYF. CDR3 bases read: TGTGCCAGCAGCTTAGAGACGGGGGATTTCTACGAG.

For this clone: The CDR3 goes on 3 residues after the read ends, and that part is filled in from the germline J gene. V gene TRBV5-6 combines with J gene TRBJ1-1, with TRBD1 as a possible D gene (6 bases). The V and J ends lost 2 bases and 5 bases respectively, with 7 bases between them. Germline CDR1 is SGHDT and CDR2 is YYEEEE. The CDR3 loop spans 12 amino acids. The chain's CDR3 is CASSFDRTEAFF. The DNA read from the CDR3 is TGTGCCAGCAGCTTCGACAGGACTGAA. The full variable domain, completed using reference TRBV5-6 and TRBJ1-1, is DAGVTQSPTHLIKTRGQQVTLRCSPKSGHDTVSWYQQALGQGPQFIFQYYEEEERQRGNFPDRFSGHQFPNYSSELNVNALLLGDSALYLCASSFDRTEAFFGQGTRLTVV.

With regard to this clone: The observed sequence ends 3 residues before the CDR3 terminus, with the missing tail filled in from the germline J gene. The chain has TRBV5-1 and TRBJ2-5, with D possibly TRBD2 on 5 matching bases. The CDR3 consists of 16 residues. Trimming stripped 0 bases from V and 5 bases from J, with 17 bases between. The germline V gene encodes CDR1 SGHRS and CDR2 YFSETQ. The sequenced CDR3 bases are TGCGCCAGCAGCTTGGATGGGCGCGGGTTTGTTGAGACC. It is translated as CASSLDGRGFVET. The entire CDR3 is CASSLDGRGFVETQYF.

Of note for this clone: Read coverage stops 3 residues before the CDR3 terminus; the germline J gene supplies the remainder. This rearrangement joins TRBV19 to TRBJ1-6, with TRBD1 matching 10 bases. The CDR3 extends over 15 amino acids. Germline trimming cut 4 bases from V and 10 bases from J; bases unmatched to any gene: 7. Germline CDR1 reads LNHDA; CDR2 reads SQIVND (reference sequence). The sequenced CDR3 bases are TGTGCCAGTAGTACTTGGGGGACAGGGGTATCACCC. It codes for CASSTWGTGVSP. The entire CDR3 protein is CASSTWGTGVSPLHF. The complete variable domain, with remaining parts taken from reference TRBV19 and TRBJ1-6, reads DGGITQSPKYLFRKEGQNVTLSCEQNLNHDAMYWYRQDPGQGLRLIYYSQIVNDFQKGDIAEGYSVSREKKESFPLTVTSAQKNPTAFYLCASSTWGTGVSPLHFGNGTRLTVT.

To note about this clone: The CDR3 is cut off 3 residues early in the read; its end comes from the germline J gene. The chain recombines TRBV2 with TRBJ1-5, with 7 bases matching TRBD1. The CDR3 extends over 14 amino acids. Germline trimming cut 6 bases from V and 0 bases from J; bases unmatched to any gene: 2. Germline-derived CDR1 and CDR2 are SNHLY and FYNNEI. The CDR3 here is CASRDRVSNQPQHF. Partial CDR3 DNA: TGTGCCAGCAGAGACAGGGTTAGCAATCAGCCC.

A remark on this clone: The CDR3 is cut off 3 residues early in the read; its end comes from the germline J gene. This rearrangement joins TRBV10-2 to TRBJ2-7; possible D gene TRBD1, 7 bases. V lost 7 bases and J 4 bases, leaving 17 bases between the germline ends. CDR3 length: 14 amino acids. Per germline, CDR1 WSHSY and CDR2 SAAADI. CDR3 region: CASNLRGADYEQYF. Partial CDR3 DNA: TGCGCCAGCAACCTCAGGGGGGCGGATTACGAG.

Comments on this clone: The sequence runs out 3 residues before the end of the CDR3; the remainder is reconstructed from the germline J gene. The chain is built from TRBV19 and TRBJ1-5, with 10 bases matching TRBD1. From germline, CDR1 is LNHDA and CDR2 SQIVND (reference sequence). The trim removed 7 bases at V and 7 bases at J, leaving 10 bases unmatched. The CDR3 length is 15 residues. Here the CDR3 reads CASTTPGQGTQPQHF. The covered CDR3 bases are TGTGCCAGTACCACTCCGGGACAGGGGACCCAGCCC.

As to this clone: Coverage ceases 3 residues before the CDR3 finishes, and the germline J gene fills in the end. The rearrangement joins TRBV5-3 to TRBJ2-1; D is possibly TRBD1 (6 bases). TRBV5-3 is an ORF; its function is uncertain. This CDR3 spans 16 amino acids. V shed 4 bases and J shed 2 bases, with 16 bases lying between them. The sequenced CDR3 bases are TGTGCCAGAAGCCTCGGGGACGAGGGGGCCTACAATGAG. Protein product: CARSLGDEGAYNE. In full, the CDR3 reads CARSLGDEGAYNEQFF.

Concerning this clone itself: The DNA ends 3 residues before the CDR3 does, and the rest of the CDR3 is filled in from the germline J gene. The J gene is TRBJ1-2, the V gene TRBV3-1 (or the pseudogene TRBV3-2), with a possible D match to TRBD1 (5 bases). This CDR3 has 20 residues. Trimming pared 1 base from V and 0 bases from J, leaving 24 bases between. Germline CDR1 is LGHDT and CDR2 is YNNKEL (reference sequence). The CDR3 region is CASSQGTGEQGPLSNYGYTF. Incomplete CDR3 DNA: TGTGCCAGCAGCCAAGGGACGGGGGAACAAGGCCCGCTATCTAACTATGGC.

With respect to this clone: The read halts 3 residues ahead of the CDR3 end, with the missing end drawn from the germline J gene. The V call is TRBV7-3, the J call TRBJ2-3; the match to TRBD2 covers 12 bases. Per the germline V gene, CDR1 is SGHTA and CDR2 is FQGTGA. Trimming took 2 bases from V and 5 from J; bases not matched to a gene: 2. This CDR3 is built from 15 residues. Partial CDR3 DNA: TGTGCCAGCAGCTTAGAACTAGCGGGGGGAGATACG. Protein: CASSLELAGGDT. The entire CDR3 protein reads CASSLELAGGDTQYF.

The CDR3 DNA, read in part, is TGTGCCAGCAGTTTAACAGGGAGCCGCAATCAGCCC. Residues: CASSLTGSRNQP. The full CDR3 protein is CASSLTGSRNQPQHF. The rearrangement joins TRBV12-3 or TRBV12-4 to TRBJ1-5; a possible D gene is TRBD1 (6 bases). The read terminates 3 residues ahead of where the CDR3 ends, so the germline J gene completes it. The CDR3 covers 15 residues. Trimming took off 2 bases at V and 2 bases at J, with 10 bases between the two ends.

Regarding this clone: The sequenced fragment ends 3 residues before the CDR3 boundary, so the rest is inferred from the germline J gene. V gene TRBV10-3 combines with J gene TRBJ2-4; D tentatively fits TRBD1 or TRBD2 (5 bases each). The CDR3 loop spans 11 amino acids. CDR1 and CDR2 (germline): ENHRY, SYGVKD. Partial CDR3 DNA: TGTGCCACAAGGAGGCAGACAGTT. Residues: CATRRQTV. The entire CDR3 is CATRRQTVQYF.

The sequenced CDR3 bases are TGCAGTGCTAGAGATCGCGGGACC. Protein product: CSARDRGT. The full CDR3 is CSARDRGTQYF. The chain recombines TRBV20-1 with TRBJ2-5; D gene unclear. The CDR3 end falls 3 residues outside the read, so it is completed with the germline J gene. Germline assignment: CDR1 DFQATT and CDR2 SNEGSKA (reference sequence). CDR3 length: 11 residues. The ends were cut back, 0 bases at V and 7 bases at J, with 6 bases in the middle.

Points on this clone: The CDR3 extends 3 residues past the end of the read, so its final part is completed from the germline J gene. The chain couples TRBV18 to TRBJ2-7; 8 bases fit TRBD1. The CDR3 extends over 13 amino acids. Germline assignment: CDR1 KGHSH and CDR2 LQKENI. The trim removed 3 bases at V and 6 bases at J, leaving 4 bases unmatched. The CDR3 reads CASSPTDRAEQYF. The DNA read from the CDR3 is TGTGCCAGCTCACCCACGGACAGGGCCGAG.

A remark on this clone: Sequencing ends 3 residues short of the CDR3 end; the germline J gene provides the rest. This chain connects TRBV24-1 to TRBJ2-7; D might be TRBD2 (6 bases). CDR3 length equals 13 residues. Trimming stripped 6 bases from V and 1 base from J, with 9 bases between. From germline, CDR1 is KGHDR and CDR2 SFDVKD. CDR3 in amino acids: CATSNGTSYEQYF. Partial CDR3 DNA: TGTGCCACCAGTAATGGGACTTCCTACGAG.